The 24 T cell receptor beta chains listed next were all sequenced from one sample in a study of cytomegalovirus exposure and HLA in healthy donors (dated by TCRdb to between 2016 and 2019). Libraries were made using the immunoSEQ multiplex PCR assay. Sourced from immuneACCESS, this table was stored by TCRdb with only in-frame sequences that have V and J called. A share of the clones is absent; for the studies checked, an unresolved V gene accounts for under half, and the remainder has no known explanation. The sample has under 350,000 clones on record, roughly 85% of them singletons. The ten largest account for 1% of the sample. Sequencing used PBMCs. The receptors come from a woman aged 18-29 years in good health and CMV-seronegative.

The chain couples TRBV11-3 to TRBJ2-7; TRBD1 aligns across 8 bases. With V trimmed by 5 bases and J by 1 base, 7 bases remained unmatched. Germline V gene lookup returns CDR1 SGHNT and CDR2 YENEEA. CDR3 length: 15 amino acids. The CDR3 reads CASSPTGGMSYEQYF. CDR3 DNA sequence: TGTGCCAGCAGCCCCACAGGGGGTATGTCCTACGAGCAGTACTTC. Variable domain in full (rest from reference TRBV11-3 and TRBJ2-7): EAGVVQSPRYKIIEKKQPVAFWCNPISGHNTLYWYLQNLGQGPELLIRYENEEAVDDSQLPKDRFSAERLKGVDSTLKIQPAELGDSAVYLCASSPTGGMSYEQYFGPGTRLTVT.

This clone was recorded once. A much larger clone differs from this one at a single base, so this may be a read error. At the DNA level, this CDR3 is encoded by other sequences in the same sample as well. This chain uses TRBV7-2 with TRBJ1-2; TRBD1 agrees at 9 bases. In germline, CDR1 is SGHTA, CDR2 FQGNSA. This CDR3 has 13 amino acids. J lost 4 bases, V lost 6 bases, and 3 bases had no gene match. Written as DNA, the CDR3 is TGTGCCAGCAGTTCGGGACAGGGCTATGGCTACACCTTC. Residues: CASSSGQGYGYTF. Filled out from reference TRBV7-2 and TRBJ1-2, the complete variable domain reads GAGVSQSPSNKVTEKGKDVELRCDPISGHTALYWYRQSLGQGLEFLIYFQGNSAPDKSGLPSDRFSAERTGGSVSTLTIQRTQQEDSAVYLCASSSGQGYGYTFGSGTRLTVV.

V is TRBV6-5 and J is TRBJ2-7; 9 nucleotides align to TRBD1. Germline loops: CDR1 MNHEY, CDR2 SVGAGI. The CDR3 loop spans 16 amino acids. Trimming removed 2 bases from V and 3 bases from J; junction bases left unmatched: 8. Here the CDR3 DNA reads TGTGCCAGCAGTTACCCCGACAGGGGGGGAATCTACGAGCAGTACTTC. Protein sequence: CASSYPDRGGIYEQYF.

The chain joins TRBV4-1 to TRBJ2-2; D is perhaps TRBD1 (6 bases). CDR1 MGHRA and CDR2 YSYEKL come from the germline V gene. This CDR3 comprises 15 residues. The CDR3 sequence is CASFAPRGKAGELFF. The CDR3 DNA sequence: TGCGCTAGCTTTGCCCCCAGGGGCAAGGCCGGGGAGCTGTTTTTT.

V and J are TRBV6-1 and TRBJ2-3; D is perhaps TRBD2 (6 bases). Trimming took 0 bases from V and 4 from J, leaving 14 bases between them. Germline loops: CDR1 MNHNS, CDR2 SASEGT. The CDR3 loop spans 16 amino acids. The CDR3 DNA reads as TGTGCCAGCAGTGAAGCTCCCAGGGAGGTTGCAGATACGCAGTATTTT. Encoded protein: CASSEAPREVADTQYF.

V usage is TRBV5-1 and J usage is TRBJ2-1, with no clear D. CDR3 length: 16 residues. V lost 0 bases, J lost 5 bases, and 15 bases lay in between. Per the germline V gene, CDR1 is SGHRS and CDR2 is YFSETQ. CDR3 DNA sequence: TGCGCCAGCAGCTTGGAAGGTAGCCCTCTTAACAATGAGCAGTTCTTC. Its protein is CASSLEGSPLNNEQFF.

The chain couples TRBV6-5 to TRBJ2-7, with D tentatively TRBD2 (5 bases). The CDR3 is made up of 13 amino acids. Trimming removed 4 bases at V and 2 bases at J, with 9 bases between. The germline V gene encodes CDR1 MNHEY and CDR2 SVGAGI. The CDR3 reads CASSSQRAYEQYF. The DNA for the CDR3 is TGTGCCAGCAGTTCCCAGAGGGCCTACGAGCAGTACTTC.

The chain combines TRBV5-6 with TRBJ2-7; the D gene is possibly TRBD2 (6 bases). The CDR3 is made up of 14 amino acids. The germline gives CDR1 SGHDT, CDR2 YYEEEE. Trimming cost V 4 bases and J 0 bases, with 11 bases left between them. CDR3 DNA: TGTGCCAGCAGCCGCACCGGGAGCTCCTACGAGCAGTACTTC. Amino acid sequence: CASSRTGSSYEQYF.

V is TRBV13 and J is TRBJ2-1; 8 bases match TRBD2. This CDR3 contains 14 residues. Trimming removed 0 bases from V and 6 bases from J; junction bases left unmatched: 1. Germline V lookup: CDR1 PRHDT, CDR2 FYEKMQ (reference sequence). The CDR3 loop is CASSLGLAANEQFF. Here the CDR3 DNA reads TGTGCCAGCAGCTTAGGACTAGCGGCCAATGAGCAGTTCTTC.

This chain connects TRBV5-1 to TRBJ1-2, with 10 bases that match TRBD1. The CDR3 has 18 residues. CDR1 is SGHRS, CDR2 YFSETQ, per germline. The junction had 14 bases not matched to a gene; V was cut back by 2 bases and J by 4 bases. The CDR3 region is CASSFLGQGLRGSYGYTF. CDR3 nucleotides: TGCGCCAGCAGCTTTTTGGGACAGGGGTTAAGAGGGAGCTATGGCTACACCTTC.

This chain uses TRBV7-9 with TRBJ2-1, with 9 positions matching TRBD2. Germline CDR1 SEHNR, CDR2 FQNEAQ (reference sequence). After removal of 4 bases from V and 7 bases from J, the junction contained 5 bases not matched to a gene. The CDR3 spans 14 residues. CDR3 in DNA: TGTGCCAGCAGCTCGTTAGCGGGGGTAAATGAGCAGTTCTTC. It encodes CASSSLAGVNEQFF. The complete variable domain, with remaining parts taken from reference TRBV7-9 and TRBJ2-1, reads DTGVSQNPRHKITKRGQNVTFRCDPISEHNRLYWYRQTLGQGPEFLTYFQNEAQLEKSRLLSDRFSAERPKGSFSTLEIQRTEQGDSAMYLCASSSLAGVNEQFFGPGTRLTVL.

This chain links TRBV19 with TRBJ2-1; D unresolved. In germline, CDR1 is LNHDA, CDR2 SQIVND (reference sequence). Trimming left V 5 bases short and J 7 bases short, with 6 bases between. This CDR3 has 11 amino acids. The CDR3 sequence: CASSSPNEQFF. Written as DNA, the CDR3 is TGTGCCAGTAGTTCCCCTAATGAGCAGTTCTTC. The full variable domain, rest sourced from reference TRBV19 and TRBJ2-1, is DGGITQSPKYLFRKEGQNVTLSCEQNLNHDAMYWYRQDPGQGLRLIYYSQIVNDFQKGDIAEGYSVSREKKESFPLTVTSAQKNPTAFYLCASSSPNEQFFGPGTRLTVL.

On this clone itself: Other DNA sequences in the sample encode the same CDR3. This chain links TRBV5-1 with TRBJ2-7; 10 bases are a match to TRBD1. CDR3 length equals 14 residues. Trimming at V came to 0 bases and at J to 5 bases, leaving 2 bases not matched to a gene. Germline assignment: CDR1 SGHRS and CDR2 YFSETQ. The CDR3 coding sequence is TGCGCCAGCAGCTTGGGACAGGGGGCGGACGAGCAGTACTTC. Its translation: CASSLGQGADEQYF.

The genes are TRBV30 and TRBJ1-2, with 9 nucleotides matching TRBD1. The CDR3 is 13 residues long. Germline V CDR1 and CDR2: GTSNPN, SVGIG (reference sequence). The V and J ends lost 6 bases and 9 bases, in that order; junction bases with no gene match: 11. CDR3 coding DNA: TGTGCCTGCACGCCGGGGACAGGGATGCGCTACACCTTC. It translates to CACTPGTGMRYTF.

This chain joins TRBV6-6 and TRBJ2-5; maybe TRBD1 (6 bases). Germline assignment: CDR1 MNHNY and CDR2 SVGAGI (reference sequence). V shed 5 bases and J shed 4 bases, with 8 bases lying between them. CDR3 length: 12 residues. The CDR3 coding sequence is TGTGCCAGCAGTCAGGACAGAGAGACCCAGTACTTC. Residues: CASSQDRETQYF.

This clone was seen once. The DNA of the CDR3 is TGTGCCAGCAGTTTAAGTGGGACAGGGAATCAGCCCCAGCATTTT. It encodes CASSLSGTGNQPQHF. The chain uses TRBV27 and TRBJ1-5; 9 bases map to TRBD1. Germline CDR1 and CDR2: MNHEY and SMNVEV (reference sequence). With V trimmed by 2 bases and J by 4 bases, 3 bases remained unmatched. The CDR3 loop spans 15 amino acids.

A word on this clone: Other DNA sequences in the sample encode the same CDR3. The genes are TRBV4-3 and TRBJ2-5, with 7 bases that match TRBD1. From germline, CDR1 is LGHNA and CDR2 YSLEER. This CDR3 region has 14 residues. The junction had 2 bases not matched to a gene; V was cut back by 1 base and J by 3 bases. CDR3 DNA sequence: TGCGCCAGCAGCCAAGGGCAGGGGGAAGAGACCCAGTACTTC. Amino acids: CASSQGQGEETQYF.

V gene TRBV12-5 combines with J gene TRBJ1-1; D ambiguous. The CDR3 consists of 12 residues. Germline values: CDR1 LGHNT, CDR2 FRNRAP. V was trimmed by 3 bases and J by 5 bases, leaving 7 bases between them. In DNA, the CDR3 is TGTGCTAGTGGTTTCGAGAGTACTGAAGCTTTCTTT. As protein: CASGFESTEAFF.

V usage is TRBV27 and J usage is TRBJ1-4; D not certain. CDR1 and CDR2 (germline): MNHEY, SMNVEV (reference sequence). This CDR3 comprises 16 residues. The V end was cut by 7 bases, the J end by 3 bases, with 18 bases between. The CDR3 coding sequence is TGTGCCAGCAAGTCCCCCCACGGAGGTTCTAATGAAAAACTGTTTTTT. Translated, it gives CASKSPHGGSNEKLFF.

The sample holds one count of this clone. The chain carries TRBV2 and TRBJ1-1; a weak D match, TRBD1 (6 bases). Per the germline V gene, CDR1 is SNHLY and CDR2 is FYNNEI. Trimming shortened V by 6 bases and J by 8 bases, and 16 bases separated the two germline ends. The CDR3 runs to 13 residues. The CDR3: CASSQTNRDEAFF. CDR3 DNA sequence: TGTGCCAGCAGCCAGACTAACAGGGACGAAGCTTTCTTT.

The J gene is TRBJ1-2, the V gene TRBV7-9, with 8 bases lining up with TRBD1. The CDR3 sequence is 15 residues long. The V gene's germline CDR1 is SEHNR and CDR2 FQNEAQ (reference sequence). V lost 3 bases and J lost 7; bases outside the gene matches: 10. This CDR3 is CASSLSAGGEGGYTF. The CDR3, as DNA: TGTGCCAGCAGCTTGTCGGCAGGGGGCGAGGGTGGCTACACCTTC.

The CDR3 sequence is CASSVLTRGGPHNEQFF. As DNA, the CDR3 is TGTGCCAGCAGCGTATTGACGCGGGGGGGTCCCCACAATGAGCAGTTCTTC. V gene TRBV9 combines with J gene TRBJ2-1, with 9 bases matching TRBD2. The CDR3 runs 17 residues. Germline assignment: CDR1 SGDLS and CDR2 YYNGEE. J was trimmed by 5 bases and V by 1 base; bases with no gene match: 10.

The V and J genes are TRBV4-3 and TRBJ1-3; no firm D call. CDR3 length: 20 residues. V shed 0 bases and J shed 0 bases, with 21 bases lying between them. The germline V gene has CDR1 LGHNA and CDR2 YSLEER. The CDR3 DNA reads as TGCGCCAGCAGCCAAGAACTTCCAACCTCCGCGGGGATCTCTGGAAACACCATATATTTT. Translating it yields CASSQELPTSAGISGNTIYF.

In DNA form, the CDR3 reads TGTGCCTCGGGACTAGCGGGAGATACGCAGTATTTT. Protein: CASGLAGDTQYF. The chain joins TRBV30 to TRBJ2-3; 12 bases line up with TRBD2. CDR1 and CDR2 from the germline V gene are GTSNPN and SVGIG (reference sequence). This CDR3 region has 12 residues. After removal of 7 bases from V and 5 bases from J, the junction contained 1 base not matched to a gene.